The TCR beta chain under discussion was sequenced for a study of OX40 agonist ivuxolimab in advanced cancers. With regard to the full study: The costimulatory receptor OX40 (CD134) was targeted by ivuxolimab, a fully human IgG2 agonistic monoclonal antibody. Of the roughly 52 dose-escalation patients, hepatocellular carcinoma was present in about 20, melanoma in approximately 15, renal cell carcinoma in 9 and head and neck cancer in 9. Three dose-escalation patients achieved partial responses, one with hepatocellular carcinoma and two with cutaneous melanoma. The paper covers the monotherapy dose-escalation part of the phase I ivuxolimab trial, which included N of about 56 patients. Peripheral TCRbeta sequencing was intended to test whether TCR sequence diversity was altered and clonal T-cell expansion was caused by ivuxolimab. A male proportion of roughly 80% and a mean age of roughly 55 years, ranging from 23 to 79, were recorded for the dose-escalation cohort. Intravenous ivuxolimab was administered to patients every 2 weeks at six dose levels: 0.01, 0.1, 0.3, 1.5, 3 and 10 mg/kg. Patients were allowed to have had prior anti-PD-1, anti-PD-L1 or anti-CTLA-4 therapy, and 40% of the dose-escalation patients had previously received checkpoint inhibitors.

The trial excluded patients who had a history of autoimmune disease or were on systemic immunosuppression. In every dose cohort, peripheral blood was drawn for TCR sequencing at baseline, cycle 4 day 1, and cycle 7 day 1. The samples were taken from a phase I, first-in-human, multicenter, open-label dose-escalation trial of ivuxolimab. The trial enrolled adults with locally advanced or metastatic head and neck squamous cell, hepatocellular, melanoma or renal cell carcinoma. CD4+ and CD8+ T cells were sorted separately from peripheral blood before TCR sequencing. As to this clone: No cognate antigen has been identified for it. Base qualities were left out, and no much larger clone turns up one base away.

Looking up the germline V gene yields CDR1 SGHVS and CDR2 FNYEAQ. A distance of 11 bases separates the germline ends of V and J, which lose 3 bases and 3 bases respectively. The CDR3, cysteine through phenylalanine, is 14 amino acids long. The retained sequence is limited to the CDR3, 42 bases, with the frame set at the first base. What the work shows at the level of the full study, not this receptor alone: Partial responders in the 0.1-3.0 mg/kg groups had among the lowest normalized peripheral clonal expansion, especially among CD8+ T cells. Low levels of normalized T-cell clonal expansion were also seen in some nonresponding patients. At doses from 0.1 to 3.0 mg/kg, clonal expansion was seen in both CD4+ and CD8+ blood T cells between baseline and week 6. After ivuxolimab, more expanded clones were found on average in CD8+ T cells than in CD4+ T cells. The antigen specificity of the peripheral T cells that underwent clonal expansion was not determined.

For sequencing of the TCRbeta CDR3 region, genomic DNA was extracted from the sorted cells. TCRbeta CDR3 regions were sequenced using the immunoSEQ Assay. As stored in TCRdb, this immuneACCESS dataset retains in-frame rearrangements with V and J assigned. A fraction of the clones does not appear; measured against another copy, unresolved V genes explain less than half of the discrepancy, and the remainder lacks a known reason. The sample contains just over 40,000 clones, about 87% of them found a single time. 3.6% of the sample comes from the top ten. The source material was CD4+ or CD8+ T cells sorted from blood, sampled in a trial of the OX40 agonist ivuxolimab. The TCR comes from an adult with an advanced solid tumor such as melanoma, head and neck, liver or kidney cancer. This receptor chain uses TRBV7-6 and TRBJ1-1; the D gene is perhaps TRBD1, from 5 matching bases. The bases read TGTGCCAGCAGCTTTCGACAGTCGGACACTGAAGCTTTCTTT. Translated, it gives CASSFRQSDTEAFF.